This entry lists 27 T cell receptor beta chains sequenced from one sample in a study of shared clonotypes between healthy human individuals. Clones were read by immunoSEQ multiplex PCR, and TCRdb kept only the in-frame ones, dropping some. The sample has about 490,000 clones, around 80% seen once; the top ten hold about 12%. Sequencing was done on a sample of PBMCs. All receptors derive from a woman aged 40 to 55 in good health. Some clones in this sample may be carry-over from other donors' samples.

The rearrangement links TRBV15 to TRBJ1-5; D remains ambiguous. V dropped 0 bases and J dropped 2 bases, with 5 bases sitting between them. From germline, CDR1 is LNHNV and CDR2 YYDKDF (reference sequence). The CDR3 totals 14 residues. For the CDR3, the DNA is TGTGCCACCAGCAGAGATCGAGGCAATCAGCCCCAGCATTTT. Translating gives CATSRDRGNQPQHF. Variable domain in full (rest from reference TRBV15 and TRBJ1-5): DAMVIQNPRYQVTQFGKPVTLSCSQTLNHNVMYWYQQKSSQAPKLLFHYYDKDFNNEADTPDNFQSRRPNTSFCFLDIRSPGLGDTAMYLCATSRDRGNQPQHFGDGTRLSIL.

The chain's CDR3 is CASSEWPAGFYGYTF. The CDR3 nucleotides read TGTGCCAGCAGTGAATGGCCAGCGGGGTTCTATGGCTACACCTTC. The J gene is TRBJ1-2, the V gene TRBV6-1; D uncertain. Germline V CDR1 and CDR2: MNHNS, SASEGT. V was shortened by 2 bases and J by 4 bases, with 14 bases between the two germline ends. The CDR3 sequence is 15 residues long.

This clone has just a few counts. The chain employs TRBV7-6 and TRBJ2-7, with D unclear. Germline V lookup: CDR1 SGHVS, CDR2 FNYEAQ. V lost 4 bases and J lost 9, with 16 bases in between. CDR3 length: 13 amino acids. CDR3: CASSSLWSSVQYF. The DNA for the CDR3 is TGTGCCAGCAGCTCTCTGTGGAGTTCGGTGCAGTACTTC.

This clone occurred a few times. CDR3 coding DNA: TGTGCCAGCACGTTGTTCGGGCCGAGCACAGATACGCAGTATTTT. This codes for CASTLFGPSTDTQYF. The chain joins TRBV6-1 to TRBJ2-3; unclear D gene. The CDR3 loop spans 15 amino acids. Germline-derived CDR1 and CDR2 are MNHNS and SASEGT. Trimming shortened V by 7 bases and J by 0 bases, and 14 bases separated the two germline ends.

The chain is built from TRBV5-5 and TRBJ2-7; D remains unclear. With 2 bases removed from V and 2 bases from J, the gap between germline ends came to 2 bases. Germline values: CDR1 SGHKS, CDR2 YYEKEE (reference sequence). There are 11 residues in the CDR3. CDR3 in amino acids: CASSFTYEQYF. The CDR3 region has the DNA TGTGCCAGCAGCTTCACCTACGAGCAGTACTTC.

This chain links TRBV27 with TRBJ1-1, with 9 bases identical to TRBD1. This CDR3 region has 15 residues. Trimming at V came to 2 bases and at J to 2 bases, leaving 3 bases not matched to a gene. CDR1 and CDR2 from the germline V gene are MNHEY and SMNVEV (reference sequence). For the CDR3, the DNA is TGTGCCAGCAGTTTACGACAGGGGGATAACACTGAAGCTTTCTTT. Its translation is CASSLRQGDNTEAFF.

CDR3 protein: CASSLAGSSGANVLTF. Here the CDR3 DNA reads TGTGCCAGCAGCTTAGCGGGAAGCTCTGGGGCCAACGTCCTGACTTTC. V and J are TRBV7-3 and TRBJ2-6, with D tentatively TRBD2 (6 bases). CDR3 length equals 16 residues. Germline CDR1 is SGHTA and CDR2 is FQGTGA. Trimming took off 2 bases at V and 0 bases at J, with 8 bases between the two ends.

This rearrangement joins TRBV15 to TRBJ1-2; D is uncertain. This CDR3 comprises 17 residues. Trimming stripped 1 base from V and 6 bases from J, with 21 bases between. Per germline, CDR1 LNHNV and CDR2 YYDKDF (reference sequence). The CDR3 bases are TGTGCCACCAGCAGAGCCGGGTCCAAAAAGGGTCGGGATGGCTACACCTTC. This translates into CATSRAGSKKGRDGYTF. Variable domain in full (rest from reference TRBV15 and TRBJ1-2): DAMVIQNPRYQVTQFGKPVTLSCSQTLNHNVMYWYQQKSSQAPKLLFHYYDKDFNNEADTPDNFQSRRPNTSFCFLDIRSPGLGDTAMYLCATSRAGSKKGRDGYTFGSGTRLTVV.

The rearrangement uses TRBV25-1 and TRBJ1-2; tentative D call: TRBD1 (6 bases). The CDR3 has 13 residues. Germline loops: CDR1 MGHDK, CDR2 SYGVNS. The V gene lost 4 bases and the J gene lost 6 bases, with 12 bases spanning the gap. CDR3 in amino acids: CASSATGQNGYTF. CDR3 DNA sequence: TGTGCCAGCAGTGCGACGGGACAAAATGGCTACACCTTC.

The sample holds a few counts of this clone. The genes are TRBV6-5 and TRBJ1-5; D ambiguous. The V gene's germline CDR1 is MNHEY and CDR2 SVGAGI. V was trimmed by 5 bases and J by 3 bases, leaving 14 bases between them. The CDR3 has 15 amino acids. CDR3 amino acids: CASSPSGGVNQPQHF. The CDR3 DNA is TGTGCCAGCAGTCCCTCGGGTGGGGTCAATCAGCCCCAGCATTTT.

The chain carries TRBV27 and TRBJ2-3, with D unclear. The germline gives CDR1 MNHEY, CDR2 SMNVEV (reference sequence). Trimming pared 4 bases from V and 5 bases from J, leaving 13 bases between. This CDR3 has 14 residues. CDR3 amino acids: CASSSPSWGDTQYF. CDR3 DNA sequence: TGTGCCAGCAGTTCACCCTCTTGGGGAGATACGCAGTATTTT.

This clone showed up just a few times. The chain is built from TRBV19 and TRBJ1-2; unclear D gene. Germline V gives CDR1 LNHDA, CDR2 SQIVND (reference sequence). CDR3 length equals 13 residues. V was clipped by 1 base and J by 3 bases, with 6 bases between them. In DNA form, the CDR3 reads TGTGCCAGTAGTATAGCAACGGACTATGGCTACACCTTC. It is translated as CASSIATDYGYTF.

The chain joins TRBV5-1 to TRBJ2-2; possibly TRBD1 for D (6 bases). Between the trimmed V and J ends, which lost 4 bases and 4 bases, there was a span of 14 bases. Germline loops: CDR1 SGHRS, CDR2 YFSETQ. This CDR3 region has 15 residues. Written as DNA, the CDR3 is TGCGCCAGCAGCGAGCACAGGGAGCCCACCGGGGAGCTGTTTTTT. The encoded protein is CASSEHREPTGELFF.

This chain connects TRBV10-3 to TRBJ2-1, with 9 bases aligning to TRBD2. CDR1 is ENHRY, CDR2 SYGVKD, per germline. This CDR3 spans 18 amino acids. With V trimmed by 6 bases and J by 10 bases, 22 bases remained unmatched. CDR3 nucleotide sequence: TGTGCCATCAGCCCGACTAGCGGACAACACGCCCTTTCATCGGAGCAGTTCTTC. It yields the protein CAISPTSGQHALSSEQFF.

The table lists this clone with a few counts. The chain joins TRBV29-1 to TRBJ2-1; D gene uncertain. The CDR3 totals 12 residues. Germline loops: CDR1 SQVTM, CDR2 ANQGSEA. The V end lost 7 bases, the J end lost 8 bases, and 15 bases lay between the germline ends. For the CDR3, the DNA is TGCAGCGCCTCCACCACTGGATATGAGCAGTTCTTC. Protein sequence: CSASTTGYEQFF.

As for this clone: This likely stems from a read error, as it lies one base from a far larger clone. V is TRBV25-1 and J is TRBJ1-5; D might be TRBD2 (5 bases). The better agreement between TRBJ2-3 and the DNA end casts doubt on the J call. Germline assignment: CDR1 MGHDK and CDR2 SYGVNS. The CDR3 consists of 15 residues. This CDR3 is CASSPSVGSNQPQYF. For the CDR3, the DNA is TGTGCCAGCAGCCCATCCGTGGGGAGCAATCAGCCCCAGTATTTT.

The chain recombines TRBV4-1 with TRBJ2-5; 7 positions agree with TRBD2. The trim removed 0 bases at V and 4 bases at J, leaving 14 bases unmatched. The CDR3 totals 18 residues. Germline V lookup: CDR1 MGHRA, CDR2 YSYEKL. This CDR3 is CASSQEVGGGSVVETQYF. CDR3 DNA sequence: TGCGCCAGCAGCCAAGAAGTAGGCGGCGGGAGCGTAGTAGAGACCCAGTACTTC.

This clone showed up just a few times. Here the CDR3 DNA reads TGTGCCAGCAGCCAAGGGTCCACAGGGATGGGTAGCCAAGAGACCCAGTACTTC. Amino acids: CASSQGSTGMGSQETQYF. The chain recombines TRBV4-2 with TRBJ2-5; D is possibly TRBD1 (6 bases). There are 18 residues in the CDR3. In germline, CDR1 is LGHNA, CDR2 YNFKEQ. Trimming pared 1 base from V and 1 base from J, leaving 19 bases between.

This chain joins TRBV7-6 and TRBJ2-5; D unclear. Trimming pared 5 bases from V and 1 base from J, leaving 8 bases between. Germline V lookup: CDR1 SGHVS, CDR2 FNYEAQ. This CDR3 has 13 amino acids. For the CDR3, the DNA is TGTGCCAGCAGCCTCCGCCTCCAAGAGACCCAGTACTTC. This sequence encodes CASSLRLQETQYF. The whole variable domain, filled in from reference TRBV7-6 and TRBJ2-5, reads GAGVSQSPRYKVTKRGQDVALRCDPISGHVSLYWYRQALGQGPEFLTYFNYEAQQDKSGLPNDRFSAERPEGSISTLTIQRTEQRDSAMYRCASSLRLQETQYFGPGTRLLVL.

This clone turned up a few times. The chain has TRBV29-1 and TRBJ1-4; D remains unclear. The CDR3 is made up of 15 amino acids. CDR1 and CDR2 from the germline V gene are SQVTM and ANQGSEA. The V and J ends lost 7 bases and 6 bases respectively, with 21 bases between them. The CDR3 DNA reads TGCAGCGCCCAGGCCGGACGGGCAGGTTATGAAAAACTGTTTTTT. This codes for CSAQAGRAGYEKLFF.

This chain links TRBV11-3 with TRBJ2-3; D is undetermined. Per germline, CDR1 SGHNT and CDR2 YENEEA. Trimming stripped 6 bases from V and 2 bases from J, with 3 bases between. There are 11 residues in the CDR3. In DNA, the CDR3 is TGTGCCAGCAGTCTCACAGATACGCAGTATTTT. Its protein product is CASSLTDTQYF. Complete variable domain (other parts from reference TRBV11-3 and TRBJ2-3): EAGVVQSPRYKIIEKKQPVAFWCNPISGHNTLYWYLQNLGQGPELLIRYENEEAVDDSQLPKDRFSAERLKGVDSTLKIQPAELGDSAVYLCASSLTDTQYFGPGTRLTVL.

This clone was seen more than once but under ten times. In nucleotides, the CDR3 is TGTGCCAGCAGTCCCCGACTAGCGGGAGTATCCGAGCAGTACTTC. Amino acid sequence: CASSPRLAGVSEQYF. V gene TRBV27 combines with J gene TRBJ2-7; 12 nucleotides align to TRBD2. Unmatched junction bases numbered 8, after V lost 5 bases and J lost 6 bases. From germline, CDR1 is MNHEY and CDR2 SMNVEV (reference sequence). CDR3 length equals 15 residues.

The chain combines TRBV9 with TRBJ2-7, with 10 bases aligning to TRBD2. V was clipped by 3 bases and J by 5 bases; unmatched bases: 5. This CDR3 comprises 14 residues. CDR1 SGDLS and CDR2 YYNGEE come from the germline V gene. This CDR3 is CASSEGLADNEQYF. CDR3 bases: TGTGCCAGCAGCGAAGGACTAGCGGATAACGAGCAGTACTTC.

The genes are TRBV13 and TRBJ1-1, with 8 bases that match TRBD1. V dropped 5 bases and J dropped 4; count of bases not matched to a gene: 3. The CDR3 has 13 amino acids. Germline V gene lookup returns CDR1 PRHDT and CDR2 FYEKMQ (reference sequence). As DNA, the CDR3 is TGTGCCAGCAGCCGAACAGGGGGCACTGAAGCTTTCTTT. Translated, it gives CASSRTGGTEAFF.

This clone was recorded only once. The chain couples TRBV27 to TRBJ1-1; 9 bases map to TRBD1. CDR1 and CDR2 from the germline V gene are MNHEY and SMNVEV (reference sequence). Trimming cost V 5 bases and J 1 base; bases outside gene matches: 8. The CDR3 has 16 residues. The CDR3 sequence is CASSPWTGVGNTEAFF. Written as DNA, the CDR3 is TGTGCCAGCAGTCCCTGGACAGGGGTGGGGAACACTGAAGCTTTCTTT.

This sequence joins TRBV6-6 and TRBJ1-2; D call uncertain. The V end lost 8 bases, the J end lost 4 bases, and 5 bases lay between the germline ends. Germline V lookup: CDR1 MNHNY, CDR2 SVGAGI (reference sequence). This CDR3 comprises 10 residues. The CDR3 DNA reads TGTGCCAGCGGCCGCTATGGCTACACCTTC. The encoded protein is CASGRYGYTF.

This clone came up a few times. V is TRBV7-8 and J is TRBJ1-2; TRBD1 matches at 7 bases. The CDR3 has 14 residues. V was clipped by 5 bases and J by 5 bases; unmatched bases: 8. Germline lookup yields CDR1 SGHVS and CDR2 FQNEAQ. The DNA for the CDR3 is TGTGCCAGCAGCACGCAGGGGGGTGGATATGGCTACACCTTC. Translating it yields CASSTQGGGYGYTF.